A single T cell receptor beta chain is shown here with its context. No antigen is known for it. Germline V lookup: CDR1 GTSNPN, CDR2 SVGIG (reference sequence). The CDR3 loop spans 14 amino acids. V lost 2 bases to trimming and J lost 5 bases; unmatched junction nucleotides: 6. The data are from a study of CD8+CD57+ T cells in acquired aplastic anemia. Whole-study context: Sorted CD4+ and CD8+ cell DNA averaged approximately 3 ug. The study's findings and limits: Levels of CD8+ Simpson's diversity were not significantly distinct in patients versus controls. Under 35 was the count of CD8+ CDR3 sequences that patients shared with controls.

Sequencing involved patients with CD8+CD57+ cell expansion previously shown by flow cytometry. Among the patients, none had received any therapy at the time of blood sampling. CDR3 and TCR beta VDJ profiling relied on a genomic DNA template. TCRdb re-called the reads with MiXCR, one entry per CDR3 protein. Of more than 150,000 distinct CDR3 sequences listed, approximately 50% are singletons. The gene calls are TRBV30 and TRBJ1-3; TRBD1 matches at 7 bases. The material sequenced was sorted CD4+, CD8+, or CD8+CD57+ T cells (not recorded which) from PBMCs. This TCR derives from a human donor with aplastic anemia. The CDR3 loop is CAWSRTGPRNTIYF. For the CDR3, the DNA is TGTGCCTGGAGTAGGACAGGCCCAAGAAACACCATATATTTT.